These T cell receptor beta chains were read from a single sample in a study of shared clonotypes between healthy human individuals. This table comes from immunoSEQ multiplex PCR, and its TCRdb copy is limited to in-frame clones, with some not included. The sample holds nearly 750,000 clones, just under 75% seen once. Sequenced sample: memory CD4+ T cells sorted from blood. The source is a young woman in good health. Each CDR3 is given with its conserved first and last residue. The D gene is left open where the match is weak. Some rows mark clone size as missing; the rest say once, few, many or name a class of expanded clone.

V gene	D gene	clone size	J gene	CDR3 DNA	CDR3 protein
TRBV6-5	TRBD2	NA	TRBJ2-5	TGTGCCAGCAGTTACTCGAGCGGGGGACAAGAGACCCAGTACTTC	CASSYSSGGQETQYF
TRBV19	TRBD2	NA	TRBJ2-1	TGTGCCAGTAGTACCCCGACTAGCGGGAGTGACAATGAGCAGTTCTTC	CASSTPTSGSDNEQFF
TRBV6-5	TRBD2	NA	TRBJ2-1	TGTGCCAGCAGTTATCGCCCTAGCGGCACTGGGAATGAGCAGTTCTTC	CASSYRPSGTGNEQFF
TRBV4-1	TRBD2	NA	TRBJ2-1	TGCGCCAGCAGCCAAGGGACGGGAGGGCCGAACAATGAGCAGTTCTTC	CASSQGTGGPNNEQFF
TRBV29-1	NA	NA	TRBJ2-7	TGCAGCGTTGTAAGGGGCCCCTACGAGCAGTACTTC	CSVVRGPYEQYF
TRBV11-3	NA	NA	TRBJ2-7	TGTGCCAGCAGCTTAGATCTACAGGAAAGCTACGAGCAGTACTTC	CASSLDLQESYEQYF
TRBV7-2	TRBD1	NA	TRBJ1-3	TGTGCCAGCAGCTATGGACAGGGTCCGTTGGACACCATATATTTT	CASSYGQGPLDTIYF
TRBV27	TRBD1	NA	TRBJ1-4	TGTGCCAGCAGTGGGGGACAGGGTAGGGGGAATGAAAAACTGTTTTTT	CASSGGQGRGNEKLFF
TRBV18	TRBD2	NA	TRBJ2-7	TGTGCCAGCTCACCCTTACCGGGGAGGGGCTACGAGCAGTACTTC	CASSPLPGRGYEQYF
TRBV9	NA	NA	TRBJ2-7	TGTGCCAGCAGCGTATCCGGGACCGAATCGAGGGGGCAGTACTTC	CASSVSGTESRGQYF
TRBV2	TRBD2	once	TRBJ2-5	TGTGCCAGCAGTGGAGTGGCTAGCGGGAGTGGGGAGACCCAGTACTTC	CASSGVASGSGETQYF
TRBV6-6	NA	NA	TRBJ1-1	TGTGCCAGCAGTCACAGGGTGGACAGAACGAACACTGAAGCTTTCTTT	CASSHRVDRTNTEAFF
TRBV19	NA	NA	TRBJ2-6	TGTGCCAGTAGGGGGGCGCCGGCTGGGGCCAACGTCCTGACTTTC	CASRGAPAGANVLTF
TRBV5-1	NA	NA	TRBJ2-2	TGCGCCAGCAGCTTGGTTGGGATGGGGACCGGGGAGCTGTTTTTT	CASSLVGMGTGELFF